This T cell receptor beta chain is drawn from a study of early T cells in non-severe SARS-CoV-2 infection. Study summary: Sequencing used unsorted whole-blood bulk RNA, so chains lack pairing.

In its sample, this clonotype was seen a few times. No antigen is known for it. Study conclusions and caveats: Private and CD4 specificities were missed by VDJdb matching, which favored anti-spike CD8 responses.

Attachment of unique molecular identifiers to individual cDNA molecules was performed. TCRdb fed the 5' RACE reads into MiXCR, producing one record per CDR3 protein. Altogether some 28,000 distinct CDR3 sequences are present, roughly 5% being singletons, with the ten largest covering approximately 23%. Looked up from germline, CDR1 is MDHEN and CDR2 is SYDVKM. This CDR3 has 14 residues. With V trimmed by 4 bases and J by 5 bases, 6 bases remained unmatched. The sequence derives from an adult who was a healthcare worker with PCR-confirmed SARS-CoV-2 infection or an uninfected control (not recorded which). Sequencing input: whole blood. The rearrangement uses TRBV28 and TRBJ2-7, with 9 bases fitting TRBD1. CDR3 coding DNA: TGTGCCAGCAGTTCCTACAGGGGGCGCAACGAGCAGTACTTC. Translation: CASSSYRGRNEQYF.